This T cell receptor beta chain was sequenced for a study of radiation and T cells in renal cell carcinoma. Whole-study context: Nephrectomy followed 15 Gy stereotactic body radiation by 4 weeks. Study-level points and caveats: From baseline, blood top tumor clonotypes peaked at 2 weeks post-radiation.

The CDR3 loop spans 16 amino acids. CDR1 KGHSH and CDR2 LQKENI come from the germline V gene. The junction had 5 bases not matched to a gene; V was cut back by 4 bases and J by 4 bases. Time point meaning: blood 2 weeks post-SBRT. Treatment given: 15 Gy SBRT to primary tumor, nephrectomy 4 weeks later. The tumor was a clear cell renal cell carcinoma. TCRdb keeps only in-frame clones here, not all; method: immunoSEQ multiplex PCR. The sample lists some 130,000 clones, roughly 91% occurring once. A remark on this clone: As yet, its antigen is unknown.

The clonotype was recovered from a woman in her 70s with renal cell carcinoma. This chain links TRBV18 with TRBJ2-1, with TRBD2 matching over 12 bases. The specimen was blood, collected from a patient whose treatment included radiotherapy and nephrectomy. The CDR3 DNA is TGTGCCAGCTCACTGACTAGCGGGGGCCCATACAATGAGCAGTTCTTC. Translated: CASSLTSGGPYNEQFF. Based on the CDR3 plus reference TRBV18 and TRBJ2-1, the full variable domain is NAGVMQNPRHLVRRRGQEARLRCSPMKGHSHVYWYRQLPEEGLKFMVYLQKENIIDESGMPKERFSAEFPKEGPSILRIQQVVRGDSAAYFCASSLTSGGPYNEQFFGPGTRLTVL.